The 9 T cell receptor beta chains given below trace back to one sample, sequenced in a study of T-cell memory formation after mild COVID-19. TCRdb recomputed calls from the 5' RACE reads with MiXCR, one row per CDR3 protein. The top ten hold roughly 8.4% of the sample, which has some 450,000 distinct CDR3 sequences, approximately 20% seen once. Sequenced sample: PBMCs or a T cell subset sorted from them (not recorded which). Every receptor here comes from an adult woman who had mild COVID-19 (a few samples of this study predate the infection). Cell type and time point are not known.

This clonotype was found many times. The chain uses TRBV6-5 and TRBJ2-1, with TRBD2 matching over 10 bases. Losses at the gene ends were 5 bases for V and 6 bases for J; bases not matched to a gene: 4. The CDR3 extends over 14 amino acids. Germline assignment: CDR1 MNHEY and CDR2 SVGAGI. CDR3 residues: CASSLLAGSNEQFF. The CDR3 DNA sequence: TGTGCCAGCAGTCTACTAGCGGGAAGCAATGAGCAGTTCTTC.

This clonotype has more than one count but fewer than ten. The chain carries TRBV29-1 and TRBJ1-1, with D maybe TRBD1 (6 bases). The CDR3 loop spans 13 amino acids. Deletions cut 5 bases from V and 3 bases from J, with 13 bases between. Germline V gene sequence: CDR1 SQVTM, CDR2 ANQGSEA. CDR3 protein: CSVRRNRDTEAFF. CDR3 sequence (DNA): TGCAGCGTTCGAAGGAACAGGGACACTGAAGCTTTCTTT.

This clonotype showed up just a few times. The chain links TRBV7-2 to TRBJ1-5, with D hard to call. V was cut by 1 base and J by 4 bases, with 14 bases left in between. The CDR3 is 16 amino acids. Germline CDR1 and CDR2: SGHTA and FQGNSA. CDR3 nucleotide sequence: TGTGCCAGCAGCTTAGTCGGAACACGAGGGAATCAGCCCCAGCATTTT. Protein: CASSLVGTRGNQPQHF.

This clonotype was counted ten times or more. The chain is built from TRBV4-3 and TRBJ1-1, with D possibly matching TRBD1 (6 bases). The CDR3 consists of 15 residues. Deletions cut 1 base from V and 0 bases from J, with 9 bases between. CDR1 is LGHNA and CDR2 is YSLEER in the germline V gene. The CDR3 reads CASSQGRTVNTEAFF. CDR3 bases: TGCGCCAGCAGCCAAGGGAGGACAGTGAACACTGAAGCTTTCTTT.

V is TRBV7-3 and J is TRBJ2-1; the D is unclear. This CDR3 is built from 12 residues. The V and J ends lost 1 base and 9 bases respectively, with 7 bases between them. Germline V gene sequence: CDR1 SGHTA, CDR2 FQGTGA. The CDR3 reads CASSLSLGEQFF. The CDR3 DNA follows: TGTGCCAGCAGCTTAAGCCTCGGTGAGCAGTTCTTC.

The chain combines TRBV25-1 with TRBJ2-7, with D possibly matching TRBD2 (6 bases). The CDR3 runs 18 residues. Germline values: CDR1 MGHDK, CDR2 SYGVNS. Trimming pared 2 bases from V and 3 bases from J, leaving 23 bases between. Here the CDR3 reads CASSEPSTGSGYIYEQYF. The CDR3 DNA reads as TGTGCCAGCAGTGAACCCTCAACGGGTAGCGGTTACATCTACGAGCAGTACTTC.

This chain uses TRBV19 with TRBJ1-5, with D possibly matching TRBD1 (6 bases). Per germline, CDR1 LNHDA and CDR2 SQIVND (reference sequence). V was shortened by 3 bases and J by 6 bases, with 15 bases between the two germline ends. The CDR3 has 15 residues. In nucleotides, the CDR3 is TGTGCCAGTAGTATCTTCAGGGGATCGAGTCAGCCCCAGCATTTT. Translation gives CASSIFRGSSQPQHF.

This clonotype appeared a few times. This chain joins TRBV18 and TRBJ2-7; D might be TRBD1 (6 bases). The V end was cut by 3 bases, the J end by 2 bases, with 11 bases between. There are 14 residues in the CDR3. Looked up from germline, CDR1 is KGHSH and CDR2 is LQKENI. In DNA form, the CDR3 reads TGTGCCAGCTCACCCGGGACAACTACCTACGAGCAGTACTTC. It translates to CASSPGTTTYEQYF. The whole variable domain, remainder taken from reference TRBV18 and TRBJ2-7, is NAGVMQNPRHLVRRRGQEARLRCSPMKGHSHVYWYRQLPEEGLKFMVYLQKENIIDESGMPKERFSAEFPKEGPSILRIQQVVRGDSAAYFCASSPGTTTYEQYFGPGTRLTVT.

This clonotype was seen only a few times. The gene calls are TRBV5-1 and TRBJ2-7, with 9 bases that match TRBD1. Germline V gene lookup returns CDR1 SGHRS and CDR2 YFSETQ. Trimming at V came to 4 bases and at J to 5 bases, leaving 13 bases not matched to a gene. The CDR3 totals 16 residues. The CDR3 is CASSIRPEGQGHEQYF. DNA for the CDR3: TGCGCCAGCAGCATACGACCTGAGGGACAGGGACACGAGCAGTACTTC.